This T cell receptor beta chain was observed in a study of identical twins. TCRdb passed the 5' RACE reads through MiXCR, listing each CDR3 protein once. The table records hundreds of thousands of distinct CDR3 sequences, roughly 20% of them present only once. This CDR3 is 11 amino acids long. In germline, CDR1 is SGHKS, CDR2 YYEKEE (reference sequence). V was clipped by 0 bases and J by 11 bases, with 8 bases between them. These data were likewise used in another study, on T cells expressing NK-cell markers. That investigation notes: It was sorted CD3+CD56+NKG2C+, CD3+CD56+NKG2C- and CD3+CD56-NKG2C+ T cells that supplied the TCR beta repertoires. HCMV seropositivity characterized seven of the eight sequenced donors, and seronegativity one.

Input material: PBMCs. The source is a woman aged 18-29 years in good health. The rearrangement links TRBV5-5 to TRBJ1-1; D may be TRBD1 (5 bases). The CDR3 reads CASSLAWGAFF. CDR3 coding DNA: TGTGCCAGCAGCTTGGCGTGGGGCGCTTTCTTT.